This TCR beta chain was sequenced during a study of T cell repertoires in cytomegalovirus infection. Study overall: Well-studied HLA-B-restricted CMV epitopes were used in the study alongside recently identified HLA-C-restricted ones. It can be stated that public TCR beta signatures indicated CMV infection as well as a matching HLA type. Broader study findings: Clonotypes of TCR beta that were HLA-C-restricted and CMV-specific dominated the ex vivo response.

This CDR3 has 13 residues. V was clipped by 2 bases and J by 5 bases, with 8 bases between them. Via MiXCR, TCRdb re-called the reads, giving one row per CDR3 protein. The data show about half a million distinct CDR3 sequences, roughly 34% seen once. This clonotype showed up just a few times. The antigen is undetermined. Specimen: cultured PBMCs, collected from culture after CMV antigen stimulation. The V gene is TRBV12-3 or TRBV12-4, the J gene TRBJ2-3; the D is unclear. The sequence was collected from a human donor in good health (CMV status not recorded). Some clones in this sample may be carry-over from other donors' samples. CDR3 DNA: TGTGCCAGCAGTTTAAATTTAGGAGATACGCAGTATTTT. Translated, it gives CASSLNLGDTQYF.